This T cell receptor beta chain was documented in a study of blood T cell repertoires in COVID-19. Overall study context: The United States, Italy and Spain provided the acute and convalescent COVID-19 samples.

This CDR3 contains 15 residues. J was trimmed by 4 bases and V by 1 base; bases with no gene match: 5. Germline loops: CDR1 SQVTM, CDR2 ANQGSEA. Original handling: Counts of nucleated cells, estimated from reference gene primer amplification, were obtained. Repertoires were generated with immunoSEQ multiplex PCR, while TCRdb's copy carries only in-frame clones and drops some. The V and J calls and the clone size are those of that table, but D and trimming were determined from the DNA. This table holds 250,000 to 350,000 clones, roughly 80% found once. The sequenced sample consisted of peripheral blood. This clonotype was obtained from a human donor with COVID-19, enrolled during active disease. The donor label of this sample is uncertain. The chain couples TRBV29-1 to TRBJ2-7, with 12 bases lining up with TRBD1. The CDR3: CSVEGGQGAEYEQYF. Here the CDR3 DNA reads TGCAGCGTTGAAGGGGGACAGGGGGCAGAATACGAGCAGTACTTC.